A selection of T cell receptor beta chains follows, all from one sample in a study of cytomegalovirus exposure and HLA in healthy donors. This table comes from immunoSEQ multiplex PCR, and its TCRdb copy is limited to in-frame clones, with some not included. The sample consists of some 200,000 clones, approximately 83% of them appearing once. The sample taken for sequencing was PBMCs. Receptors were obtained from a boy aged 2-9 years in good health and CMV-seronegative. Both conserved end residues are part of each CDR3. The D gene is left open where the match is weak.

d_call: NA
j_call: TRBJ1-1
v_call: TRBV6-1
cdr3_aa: CASSPTVNTEAFF

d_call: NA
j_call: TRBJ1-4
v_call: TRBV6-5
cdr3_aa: CASRSQTGLNEKLFF

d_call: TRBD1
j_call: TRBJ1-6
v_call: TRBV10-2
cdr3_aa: CASSESTGDNSPLHF

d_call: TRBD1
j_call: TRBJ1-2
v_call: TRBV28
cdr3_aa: CASNQQGGDYGYTF

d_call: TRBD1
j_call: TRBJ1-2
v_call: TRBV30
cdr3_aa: CAGYRGGNYGYTF

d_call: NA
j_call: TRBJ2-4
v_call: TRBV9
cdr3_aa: CASSVGGLAKNIQYF

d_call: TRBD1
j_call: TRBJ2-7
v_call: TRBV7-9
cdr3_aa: CASSRPQGNNEQYF

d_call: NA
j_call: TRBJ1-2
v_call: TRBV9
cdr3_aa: CASSPSGGLDYGYTF

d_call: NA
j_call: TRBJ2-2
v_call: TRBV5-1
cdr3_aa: CASSLGGGTGELFF

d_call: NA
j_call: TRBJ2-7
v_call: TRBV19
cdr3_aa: CASTSFSGQGYEQYF

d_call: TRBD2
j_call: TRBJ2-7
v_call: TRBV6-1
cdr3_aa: CASRARGGAYEQYF

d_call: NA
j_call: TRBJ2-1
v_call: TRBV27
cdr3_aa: CASSFNSRDEQFF

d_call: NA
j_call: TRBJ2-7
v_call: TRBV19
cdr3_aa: CASSIGGGETYEQYF

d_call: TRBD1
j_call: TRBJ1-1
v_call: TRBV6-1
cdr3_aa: CASSAYRGHGTEAFF

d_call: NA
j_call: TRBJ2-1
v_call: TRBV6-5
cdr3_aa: CASSYATIQFF

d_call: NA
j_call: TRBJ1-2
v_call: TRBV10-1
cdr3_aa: CASSPTGTYYGYTF

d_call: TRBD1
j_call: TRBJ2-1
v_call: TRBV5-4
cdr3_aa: CASNRQGPNLRTNEQFF

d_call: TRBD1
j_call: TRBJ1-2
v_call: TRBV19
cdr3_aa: CASSWRDSWMDGYTF

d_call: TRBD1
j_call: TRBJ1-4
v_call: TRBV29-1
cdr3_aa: CSAPTGEDEKLFF

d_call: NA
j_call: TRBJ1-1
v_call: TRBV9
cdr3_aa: CASSVGGGADTEAFF

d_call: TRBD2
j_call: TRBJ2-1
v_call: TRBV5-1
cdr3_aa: CASSRGGAVNEQFF

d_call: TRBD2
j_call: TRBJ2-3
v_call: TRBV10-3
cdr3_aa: CAISGRADTQYF

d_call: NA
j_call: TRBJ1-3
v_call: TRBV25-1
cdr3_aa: CASSYGGISGNTIYF

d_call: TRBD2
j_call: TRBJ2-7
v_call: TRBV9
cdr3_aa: CASSASGSIYEQYF

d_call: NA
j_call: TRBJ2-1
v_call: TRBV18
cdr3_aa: CASSPGGHNEQFF

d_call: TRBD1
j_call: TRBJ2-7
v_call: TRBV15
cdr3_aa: CATSSPRQGSYEQYF

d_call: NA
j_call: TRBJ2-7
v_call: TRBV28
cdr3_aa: CASSPRAPTYEQYF

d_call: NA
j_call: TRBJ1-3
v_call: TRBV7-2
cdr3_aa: CASSTGGGAGNTIYF

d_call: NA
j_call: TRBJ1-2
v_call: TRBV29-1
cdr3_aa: CSVGTGSNYGYTF

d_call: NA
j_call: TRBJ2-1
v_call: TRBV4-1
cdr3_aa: CASSPTGGDHNEQFF

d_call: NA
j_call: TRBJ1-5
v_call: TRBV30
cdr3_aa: CASSVVGHQPQHF

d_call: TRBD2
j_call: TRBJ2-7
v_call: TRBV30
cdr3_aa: CAWSGLAGEEQYF

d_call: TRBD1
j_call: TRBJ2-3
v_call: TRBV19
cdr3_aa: CATVPRGRGTDTQYF

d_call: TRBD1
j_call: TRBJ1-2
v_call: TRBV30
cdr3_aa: CAWYRDRENGYTF

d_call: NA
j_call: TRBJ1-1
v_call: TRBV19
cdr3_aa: CASSPTGHSNTEAFF

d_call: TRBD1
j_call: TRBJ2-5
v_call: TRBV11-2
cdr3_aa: CASSSRGTGGFWEETQYF

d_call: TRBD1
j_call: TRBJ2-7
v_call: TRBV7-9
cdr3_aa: CSSSSGQGSSYEQYF

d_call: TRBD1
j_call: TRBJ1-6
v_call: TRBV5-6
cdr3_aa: CASRTGGNSPLHF

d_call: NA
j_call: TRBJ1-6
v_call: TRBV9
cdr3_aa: CASSVGGGFDSPLHF

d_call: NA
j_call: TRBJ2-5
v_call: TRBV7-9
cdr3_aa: CSSSLTSRGGARETQYF

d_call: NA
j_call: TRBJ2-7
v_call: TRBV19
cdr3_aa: CASSYILAGDRGEQYF

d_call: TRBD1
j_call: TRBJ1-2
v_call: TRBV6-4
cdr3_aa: CASSSTGGGYTF

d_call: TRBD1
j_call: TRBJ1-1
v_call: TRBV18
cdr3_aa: CASSPRDREKNTEAFF

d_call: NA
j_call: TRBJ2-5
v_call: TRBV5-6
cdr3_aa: CASRDVAGKETQYF

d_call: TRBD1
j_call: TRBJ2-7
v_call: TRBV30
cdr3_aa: CAWSGDRGFEQYF

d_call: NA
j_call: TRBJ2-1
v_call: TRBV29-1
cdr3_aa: CSVEQGLSNEQFF

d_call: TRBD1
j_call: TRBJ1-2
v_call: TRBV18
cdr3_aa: CASSPSGQEFPYGYTF

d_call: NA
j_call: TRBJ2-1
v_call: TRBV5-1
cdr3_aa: CASSLGAALSSYNEQFF

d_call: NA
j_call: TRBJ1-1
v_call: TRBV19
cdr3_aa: CATGANRNTEAFF

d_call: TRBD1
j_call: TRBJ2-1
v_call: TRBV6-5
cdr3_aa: CASSYHRGSGNEQFF

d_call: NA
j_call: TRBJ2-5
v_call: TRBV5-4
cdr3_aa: CASSPMRRETQYF

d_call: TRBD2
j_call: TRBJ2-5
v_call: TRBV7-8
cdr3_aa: CASTYQRGSGETQYF

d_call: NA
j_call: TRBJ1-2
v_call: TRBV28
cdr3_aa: CASSRGPGGYTF